This T cell receptor (beta chain) was profiled in a study of T cells after yellow fever vaccination. Study-wide points: The presence of abundant clonotypes contaminating from the bulk population was possible in FACS-sorted repertoires.

A 5'RACE template-switching step, the method used to make TCR cDNA, added a universal primer site and UMIs. TCRdb passed the 5' RACE reads through MiXCR, listing each CDR3 protein once. Seen here are 250,000 or so distinct CDR3 sequences, around 3.5% observed once, and the top ten hold under 20%. Germline V gene sequence: CDR1 DFQATT, CDR2 SNEGSKA (reference sequence). The V and J ends lost 3 bases and 4 bases, in that order; junction bases with no gene match: 7. CDR3 length: 16 amino acids. This clonotype was counted many times. No antigen is known for it. This clonotype was sampled from a man aged 18 to 30 who received the YFV17D yellow fever vaccine. V usage is TRBV20-1 and J usage is TRBJ1-5; 12 bases line up with TRBD1. The sample in question was PBMCs, obtained 15 days after the yellow fever booster vaccination. The CDR3 spells CSASIGTGGLNQPQHF. The CDR3 region has the DNA TGCAGTGCTAGTATTGGGACAGGGGGCTTGAATCAGCCCCAGCATTTT.